One TCR beta chain is described in this entry. The data derive from a study of blood T cell repertoires in COVID-19. On the study more broadly: Spain, Italy and the United States supplied samples that represented acute and convalescent COVID-19. The analysed material was cDNA or gDNA that came from T cells, B-cell-depleted T cells, or PBMCs.

The CDR3 runs to 18 residues. Germline V lookup: CDR1 LGHNA, CDR2 YSLEER. J lost 2 bases, V lost 0 bases, and 10 bases had no gene match. Methods used by the authors: By means of reference gene primer amplification, nucleated cell counts were estimated. Assay used: immunoSEQ multiplex PCR; TCRdb lists only in-frame clones, some missing. V and J calls and clone size are those listed in that table; D and trimming were worked out from the DNA. Counted here are roughly 120,000 clones, around 80% occurring once; the ten biggest clones make up about 4.5%. This sequence joins TRBV4-3 and TRBJ2-3, with 8 nucleotides matching TRBD2. The source of this sequence is a human donor in a cohort sampled during active or convalescent COVID-19. The sequencing sample was made of peripheral blood. CDR3 DNA: TGCGCCAGCAGCCAAGAATGGAGGAGCGGGAGATACACAGATACGCAGTATTTT. This codes for CASSQEWRSGRYTDTQYF.